Below, 22 T cell receptor beta chains from the same sample are listed, as sequenced in a study of identical twins. TCRdb itself ran the 5' RACE reads through MiXCR, one entry per CDR3 protein. The sample has about 1.7 million distinct CDR3 sequences, about 32% seen once. Sample: cord blood. The origin of the receptors is a newborn girl in good health.

The rearrangement links TRBV13 to TRBJ1-5; D is uncertain. Germline V gene lookup returns CDR1 PRHDT and CDR2 FYEKMQ (reference sequence). V lost 0 bases, J lost 6 bases, and 9 bases lay in between. The CDR3 contains 14 residues. CDR3 sequence reads: CASSLGGKLQPQHF. CDR3 coding DNA: TGTGCCAGCAGCTTAGGGGGGAAACTTCAGCCCCAGCATTTT.

This clonotype has only a few counts. The chain combines TRBV4-1 with TRBJ2-3; weak D call: TRBD2 (5 bases). This CDR3 spans 18 amino acids. Trimming removed 4 bases at V and 0 bases at J, with 20 bases between. The germline V gene has CDR1 MGHRA and CDR2 YSYEKL. Here the CDR3 DNA reads TGCGCCAGCAGCCGAAAGTCGGGTCAGCCGGGGAGCACAGATACGCAGTATTTT. This codes for CASSRKSGQPGSTDTQYF.

The V call is TRBV13, the J call TRBJ2-5; TRBD2 matches 8 bases. Germline CDR1 PRHDT, CDR2 FYEKMQ (reference sequence). This CDR3 is 16 amino acids long. V was clipped by 2 bases and J by 6 bases; unmatched bases: 11. The DNA of the CDR3 is TGTGCCAGCAGCTTACAGGATCGGGGGGGCCTGAAGACCCAGTACTTC. Translating gives CASSLQDRGGLKTQYF.

This clonotype showed up just a few times. This rearrangement joins TRBV11-2 to TRBJ2-1; the match to TRBD2 covers 7 bases. The ends lost 6 bases at V and 1 base at J; junction bases unmatched: 9. From germline, CDR1 is SGHAT and CDR2 FQNNGV. The CDR3 covers 16 residues. The DNA for the CDR3 is TGTGCCAGCAGGTCCAGGACTAGGGGTTCCTACAATGAGCAGTTCTTC. The encoded protein is CASRSRTRGSYNEQFF.

This clonotype has a handful of counts. The rearrangement uses TRBV20-1 and TRBJ2-4; 8 nucleotides match TRBD1. From germline, CDR1 is DFQATT and CDR2 SNEGSKA (reference sequence). The CDR3 totals 15 residues. The V segment lost 6 bases and the J segment 4 bases; nucleotides outside the gene matches: 11. The chain's CDR3 is CSAPTWTGQKNIQYF. Here the CDR3 DNA reads TGCAGTGCCCCGACCTGGACAGGGCAGAAAAACATTCAGTACTTC.

The genes are TRBV4-2 and TRBJ2-3; tentative D call: TRBD2 (5 bases). The germline V gene has CDR1 LGHNA and CDR2 YNFKEQ. Between the trimmed V and J ends, which lost 0 bases and 4 bases, there was a span of 17 bases. The CDR3 loop spans 17 amino acids. Written as DNA, the CDR3 is TGTGCCAGCAGCCAAGATATAACTAGGGATGTGGCAGATACGCAGTATTTT. This sequence encodes CASSQDITRDVADTQYF.

The CDR3 is CASSLEQGYQPQHF. The DNA for the CDR3 is TGTGCCAGCAGTTTGGAGCAGGGATACCAGCCCCAGCATTTT. The J gene is TRBJ1-5, the V gene TRBV12-3 or TRBV12-4; a possible D gene is TRBD1 (5 bases). The CDR3 length is 14 residues. V was cut by 3 bases and J by 7 bases, with 13 bases left in between.

The chain couples TRBV6-5 to TRBJ2-7; possible D gene TRBD1, 6 bases. CDR1 and CDR2 (germline): MNHEY, SVGAGI. The CDR3 spans 14 residues. Trimming shortened V by 6 bases and J by 3 bases, and 15 bases separated the two germline ends. In DNA, the CDR3 is TGTGCCAGCAGCCACAGGGTGTTTGGCTACGAGCAGTACTTC. As protein: CASSHRVFGYEQYF.

This rearrangement joins TRBV28 to TRBJ2-7; 9 nucleotides match TRBD1. Germline lookup yields CDR1 MDHEN and CDR2 SYDVKM. With V trimmed by 8 bases and J by 3 bases, 14 bases remained unmatched. The CDR3 is 16 amino acids. CDR3 nucleotide sequence: TGTGCCAGCCATTCAAATCCGGGACAGGGTAGCTACGAGCAGTACTTC. Its translation is CASHSNPGQGSYEQYF. The entire variable domain, with the rest obtained from reference TRBV28 and TRBJ2-7, is as follows: DVKVTQSSRYLVKRTGEKVFLECVQDMDHENMFWYRQDPGLGLRLIYFSYDVKMKEKGDIPEGYSVSREKKERFSLILESASTNQTSMYLCASHSNPGQGSYEQYFGPGTRLTVT.

This chain links TRBV2 with TRBJ2-5; 7 bases match TRBD1. TRBJ2-7 explains the end of the DNA better; the J call may be wrong. This CDR3 is built from 18 residues. Germline values: CDR1 SNHLY, CDR2 FYNNEI. CDR3 protein: CASSGGVRQGTSLYEQYF. The DNA for the CDR3 is TGTGCCAGCAGTGGAGGGGTTAGACAGGGAACATCCCTTTACGAGCAGTACTTC.

The V gene is TRBV11-2, the J gene TRBJ2-3, with a tentative D call TRBD1 (6 bases). Trimming pared 2 bases from V and 4 bases from J, leaving 13 bases between. This CDR3 is 15 amino acids long. CDR1 and CDR2 (germline): SGHAT, FQNNGV. The CDR3 sequence: CASSLNRAVADTQYF. CDR3 in DNA: TGTGCCAGCAGCTTAAACAGGGCTGTCGCAGATACGCAGTATTTT.

This chain links TRBV25-1 with TRBJ1-5; TRBD1 agrees at 9 bases. V shed 6 bases, J shed 0 bases, and the junction held 9 bases outside the gene matches. The germline CDR1 and CDR2 sequences are MGHDK and SYGVNS. The CDR3 is made up of 17 amino acids. For the CDR3, the DNA is TGTGCCAGCAGCACCGGCCGACAGGGGGATAGCAATCAGCCCCAGCATTTT. Amino acid sequence: CASSTGRQGDSNQPQHF.

This clonotype was seen more than once but under ten times. The rearrangement joins TRBV2 to TRBJ2-1; tentative D call: TRBD1 (5 bases). Germline V gene lookup returns CDR1 SNHLY and CDR2 FYNNEI. V gave up 9 bases and J gave up 4 bases, with 10 bases separating them. CDR3 length: 12 amino acids. The CDR3 DNA reads TGTGCCAGGAAAGGGGCATACAATGAGCAGTTCTTC. Protein sequence: CARKGAYNEQFF.

This clonotype was seen ten or more times. The gene calls are TRBV29-1 and TRBJ2-5; TRBD1 matches at 10 bases. The DNA end is a closer match to TRBJ2-7, so the J assignment may be wrong. The germline V gene encodes CDR1 SQVTM and CDR2 ANQGSEA. CDR3 size: 16 residues. This chain's CDR3 is CSVALTGTGVGGEQYF. DNA for the CDR3: TGCAGCGTTGCTCTAACCGGGACAGGGGTCGGAGGCGAGCAGTACTTC.

The rearrangement joins TRBV5-1 to TRBJ2-1; TRBD2 is a possible D gene (6 bases). Gene TRBJ2-7 matches the end of the DNA better, so the J call may be wrong. In germline, CDR1 is SGHRS, CDR2 YFSETQ. This CDR3 has 15 residues. The CDR3 region has the DNA TGCGCCAGCCAGGAGGGGTTTCACTCCTACAATGAGCAGTACTTC. It is translated as CASQEGFHSYNEQYF.

The chain recombines TRBV12-3 or TRBV12-4 with TRBJ1-1; D unclear. The CDR3 length is 17 residues. V lost 7 bases and J 0 bases, leaving 21 bases between the germline ends. CDR3 nucleotide sequence: TGTGCCAGCACCCTCACCCCCGGACGCCGGATGAACACTGAAGCTTTCTTT. Its translation is CASTLTPGRRMNTEAFF.

This clonotype has only one observation. The chain links TRBV20-1 to TRBJ1-1; D gene unclear. Germline V gene sequence: CDR1 DFQATT, CDR2 SNEGSKA (reference sequence). The length of the CDR3 is 11 residues. Trimming removed 4 bases at V and 3 bases at J, with 6 bases between. This CDR3 reads CSATQHTEAFF. CDR3 sequence (DNA): TGCAGTGCTACTCAGCACACTGAAGCTTTCTTT.

The sample holds a few counts of this clonotype. The chain combines TRBV20-1 with TRBJ2-5; the match to TRBD2 covers 12 bases. V gave up 5 bases and J gave up 1 base; unmatched junction bases: 5. The CDR3 has 15 residues. The germline V gene has CDR1 DFQATT and CDR2 SNEGSKA (reference sequence). The CDR3 DNA reads TGCAGTGCTCGAGGACTAGCGGGGCTCCAAGAGACCCAGTACTTC. Its translation is CSARGLAGLQETQYF.

This clonotype was recorded a few times. The rearrangement links TRBV11-2 to TRBJ2-7; 11 positions match TRBD2. The V gene's germline CDR1 is SGHAT and CDR2 FQNNGV. CDR3 size: 17 residues. After removal of 2 bases from V and 3 bases from J, the junction contained 9 bases not matched to a gene. The CDR3 DNA reads TGTGCCAGCAGCTTACTAGCGGGGGGTCTAGGGCTCTACGAGCAGTACTTC. Translating it yields CASSLLAGGLGLYEQYF.

This clonotype has only a few counts. The chain has TRBV20-1 and TRBJ2-1, with TRBD2 matching 9 bases. Germline V gives CDR1 DFQATT, CDR2 SNEGSKA (reference sequence). The CDR3 is 16 residues long. The V gene end was trimmed by 0 bases and the J gene end by 10 bases; junction bases not matched to a gene: 13. The CDR3 reads CSARDPNSGSGWEQFF. Written as DNA, the CDR3 is TGCAGTGCTAGAGATCCGAATAGCGGGAGCGGATGGGAGCAGTTCTTC.

This clonotype was detected only a few times. The gene calls are TRBV6-1 and TRBJ1-2; D gene uncertain. V lost 2 bases and J lost 4, with 11 bases in between. The CDR3 length is 14 residues. Per germline, CDR1 MNHNS and CDR2 SASEGT. CDR3 sequence (DNA): TGTGCCAGCAGTGAAACGTTATTTTTCTATGGCTACACCTTC. Translated, it gives CASSETLFFYGYTF.

This clonotype was observed at least ten times. The chain employs TRBV27 and TRBJ2-7; 7 bases fit TRBD2. The V gene's germline CDR1 is MNHEY and CDR2 SMNVEV (reference sequence). This CDR3 has 17 residues. The V segment lost 6 bases and the J segment 2 bases; nucleotides outside the gene matches: 16. The CDR3 nucleotides read TGTGCCAGCAGCCTTCGGCCTAGCGGAACCGTTACCTACGAGCAGTACTTC. It is translated as CASSLRPSGTVTYEQYF.